The entry that follows covers one TCR beta chain sequence. The clone's antigen remains unknown. The record has no base qualities; no much larger clone is one base away. These data come from a study of cytomegalovirus exposure and HLA in healthy donors (dated by TCRdb to about 2017). With respect to the entire study: An earlier analysis of approximately 640 of the donors reported approximately 270 Gb of sequence data and approximately 110 million unique TCR beta sequences from 150 million to 200 million T cells. A later genetic analysis used genome-wide SNP genotypes for about three fifths of the 666 donors, treating that subset as a discovery cohort. An early release that covered roughly 600 HLA-typed donors contained approximately 300 gigabases of sequencing data and 65 million to 100 million unique TCR sequences. Of the roughly 400 genotyped donors, around 81% fell in the genetic ancestry cluster associated with self-reported Caucasian donors. In the later analysis, no new phenotypic data were used to find candidate immune exposures; instead, reliance was placed on TCR beta sequences and their occurrence across donors. The T cell repertoires of 666 subjects were profiled by immunosequencing and related to cytomegalovirus serostatus. All discovery cohort repertoires had been generated on a single sequencing platform. Besides the first cohort of around 700 subjects, a separate validation cohort made up of over 95 different subjects was used. The aim of the study was to test whether cataloging public T cell receptors could identify signatures of past pathogen exposure. HLA typing covered class I and class II loci at four-digit resolution. To study patterns of TCR occurrence, a later analysis re-analyzed previously published TCR beta repertoires from several hundred donors and added high-resolution HLA genotyping. Four or five DR-DQ haplotypes were treated as single units for association and clustering because of strong linkage in the cohort. Among some 410 genotyped donors of the cohort, an average of about 240,000 unique TCR beta nucleotide sequences were sequenced per donor, 15% to 20% of them non-productive. In an earlier analysis of roughly 580 of the donors, high-throughput TCR beta sequencing was used to judge whether each TCR beta V gene segment behaved as functional or pseudogenic. Donor age, sex, ethnicity and CMV serostatus were collected together with the repertoire data. The study combined high-throughput TCR immunosequencing, statistical association of individual TCRs with disease status, and machine learning to predict cytomegalovirus infection status. Typing coverage differed by locus: A, B, C, DRB1 and DQB1 were typed in roughly 620-630 donors, DQA1 in about 550, DPA1 in around 600, and DPB1 in approximately 450.

Broader findings and caveats from the paper: The only immune exposure information available for the cohort was CMV serostatus. The authors suggested that the approach could potentially be generalized to other disease states and immunological phenotypes. Some IMGT-functional V segments, including TRBV6-2 and TRBV6-3, could not be told apart with the 87-base-pair reads, so those segments were excluded. In an earlier analysis of about 540 of the donors, most TCR beta V segments were observed in productive rearrangements about 87% or about 30% of the time, broadly matching IMGT annotations. The classifier was reported to diagnose cytomegalovirus status with high specificity and sensitivity in both the original cohort and the validation cohort. A further reported finding was that TCR beta sequences accurately predicted the HLA-A and HLA-B alleles for most subjects in the first cohort. In a later analysis, TCR association rates were found to vary across HLA loci, with the most associated TCRs seen for DRB1 alleles and the fewest for HLA-C alleles. Because HLA typing was missing for some donors at each locus, association tests included only the typed subset. This cohort had only TCR beta chains sequenced, and the lack of alpha or paired-chain data limited which features could be detected. Correlated functional status among segregating V segments might reflect linkage disequilibrium, but an unknown experimental factor could not be ruled out. When HLA alleles, especially DR and DQ, strongly co-occurred, attributing TCR associations to individual alleles was difficult. In a later analysis, HLA-associated TCR beta chains were found to be more clonally expanded and to have lower generation probabilities than equally common non-associated chains. Across donors, most TCR sequences were observed very rarely, whereas some public TCRs were present in many individuals. A cluster of highly shared sequence variants was judged likely to represent a technical artifact of the sequencing pipeline. V-gene and J-gene trimming of TCR beta chains was associated with a missense DCLRE1C variant in a later genetic analysis, and the association was replicated in an independent cohort. Because counts were too low, roughly 18 rarely observed V segments, including chromosome 9 orphons, were left out of the earlier analysis of 587 of the donors. According to a later analysis, most CMV-associated TCR beta chains appeared to be HLA-restricted, and the HLA associations seemed to be driven largely by CMV exposure. According to a later genetic analysis, donors in an Asian-associated ancestry cluster had fewer N-insertions in productive TCRs than the approximately 670-donor mean. Three of the identified cytomegalovirus-associated TCR beta chains were confirmed in vitro to be specific for cytomegalovirus antigens. The presence/absence analyses assumed that sequencing depth was roughly uniform across donors, and that assumption may not be true. A total of fewer than 200 TCR beta chains were listed by the study as associated with cytomegalovirus. Several of the top co-occurrence clusters appeared to be linked to parvovirus B19, influenza, CMV and Epstein-Barr virus, according to a later analysis. Specific HLA alleles were associated with roughly 16,000 TCR beta sequences at a false discovery rate of 0.05 in a later analysis.

The protocol used for the library was the immunoSEQ multiplex PCR assay. For the multiplex PCR, a mixture combining 60 forward primers for TCR Vbeta segments and 13 reverse primers for TCR Jbeta segments was used. The CDR3 region of rearranged TCR beta genes was amplified from genomic DNA with a multiplex PCR assay. The amplified TCR beta libraries were sequenced on the Illumina HiSeq System as 87-base-pair reads. The original pipeline was this. A later analysis tallied 75 million to 85 million unique TCR beta chains across the approximately 670 repertoires, and around 10 million of those chains were shared by two or more donors. A nearest-neighbor algorithm error-corrected the raw reads and collapsed the reads into unique sequences, merging closely related sequences to remove PCR and sequencing errors. CDR3 sequences were aligned to IMGT reference sequences to assign V, D and J gene segments. For a sequence to be retained, at least a six-nucleotide match to both a V gene segment and a J gene segment was required. A rearrangement was called productive if the CDR3 had no stop codons and remained in frame with V and J, and every other rearrangement was called non-productive. CDR3 was defined by IMGT convention, running from the second conserved V-encoded cysteine to the conserved J-encoded phenylalanine. In an earlier analysis of more than 550 of the donors, sequences lacking an unambiguous match to a single V gene segment were excluded. An earlier analysis of approximately 590 of the donors called V segments functional above 56.7% productive rearrangements and segregating when the between-donor standard deviation exceeded 5%. A statistical classification framework was built for diagnosing cytomegalovirus status from the catalog of TCR beta chain sequences. In a later analysis, V and J genes were assigned by comparing TCR nucleotide sequences against IMGT/GENE-DB human TR gene sequences. A later analysis assigned CDR3 sequences and most-parsimonious VDJ recombination scenarios with the TCRdist pipeline. In a later analysis, each TCR beta chain was defined by its CDR3 amino acid sequence together with its V-gene family, and reads lacking a unique V-gene family were excluded. A later analysis removed 550 to 700 highly shared, low-generation-probability nucleotide sequences to deal with suspected cross-contamination and a sequencing artifact. A later analysis calculated a clonal expansion index for each public chain from normalized within-repertoire ranks of inferred template counts. In a later analysis, generation probabilities were computed with a VDJ recombination model fitted to out-of-frame rearrangements, and the resulting probabilities were checked against IGoR. A later analysis scored TCR-TCR, TCR-HLA and TCR-CMV co-occurrence with hypergeometric tests, applying a repertoire-size bias correction to TCR pairs. In a later analysis, false discovery rates were estimated by permuting HLA or CMV assignments 20 times. In a later analysis, co-occurring TCRs were grouped using DBSCAN, with TCRdist sequence similarity added in when clustering inside HLA-allele-positive subsets. Repertoires with fewer than 30,000 or more than 120,000 public chains, plus five repertoires with anomalous nucleotide sharing, were excluded from co-occurrence clustering. In TCRdb, the immuneACCESS table is reduced to in-frame sequences with V and J assigned. These tables do not hold every clone; where another copy was compared, an unresolved V gene accounts for under half, and the others remain unexplained. V and J calls and clone size are copied from that table; D and trimming were computed from the DNA. This sample gives 150,000 to 200,000 clones in total; 75% to 85% of them show up just once. The ten largest clones add up to roughly 4.4% of the sample.

In total, 630 or so healthy bone marrow donors made up the cohort. Cohort members were all nominally healthy when sampled, although unrecorded immune exposures were likely present. The donor was CMV seropositive and belonged to the group of 250 to 300 seropositive cohort members. Every donor gave a peripheral blood sample, and the peripheral blood mononuclear cells from that sample were used for TCR beta sequencing. The Qiagen DNeasy Blood Extraction Kit was used to extract genomic DNA from the blood cell samples. The germline V gene sets CDR1 to SGHVS and CDR2 to FQNEAQ. The CDR3 contains 14 residues, cysteine and phenylalanine counted. Only the CDR3 region is kept as DNA, spanning 42 bases read in frame from base 1. Trimming removed 5 bases from V and 5 bases from J, leaving 16 bases between the germline ends.

The chain employs TRBV7-8 and TRBJ2-7, and possibly TRBD1, on 6 matching bases. The sample comprised PBMCs. This clonotype was obtained from a woman between 18 and 30 years old in good health and CMV-seropositive. In nucleotides, the sequence is TGTGCCAGCAGCCCAAGGGGACAAGCCCACGAGCAGTACTTC. This gives the protein CASSPRGQAHEQYF.